This is a list of T cell receptor beta chains from one sample in a study of T cells after yellow fever vaccination. One entry per CDR3 protein, called by TCRdb with MiXCR from the 5' RACE reads. The sample shows 250,000 to 300,000 distinct CDR3 sequences, about 10% of them seen only once. Source: CD4+ T cells sorted from PBMCs, taken 5 days after the yellow fever booster vaccination. Receptor source: a man aged 18 to 30 who received the YFV17D yellow fever vaccine. Both conserved end residues are part of each CDR3. A D gene is named only where the DNA matches it firmly. The size field is filled for only some rows; it gives once, few, many or a size class.

cdr3_length clone_size j_call d_call v_call cdr3_nt cdr3_aa
15 - TRBJ1-1 TRBD1 TRBV25-1 TGTGCCAGCAGTGAACGGGACAGGGCGGCCACTGAAGCTTTCTTT CASSERDRAATEAFF
15 few TRBJ2-5 - TRBV18 TGTGCCAGCTCACCAAGGTCAGCGGATCAAGAGACCCAGTACTTC CASSPRSADQETQYF
13 few TRBJ1-6 - TRBV7-2 TGTGCCAGCTTAGCCTGGCCCAATTCACCCCTCCACTTT CASLAWPNSPLHF
14 few TRBJ2-1 - TRBV5-1 TGCGCCTCCCGTTCGGGGGTGACTGAGGGTGAGCAGTTCTTC CASRSGVTEGEQFF
14 few TRBJ1-6 TRBD1 TRBV10-3 TGTGCCATCAGCTTCGGGACAGGGGACTCACCCCTCCACTTT CAISFGTGDSPLHF
13 - TRBJ1-2 - TRBV30 TGTGCCTGGAGTGTACGCGAGGGGCCTGGCTACACCTTC CAWSVREGPGYTF
16 few TRBJ1-4 TRBD1 TRBV5-1 TGCGCCAGCAGCTGGCAAGGGACAGGGACTAATGAAAAACTGTTTTTT CASSWQGTGTNEKLFF
13 - TRBJ2-3 - TRBV11-3 TGTGCCAGCAGCTTAGATCTTCTAGATACGCAGTATTTT CASSLDLLDTQYF
17 - TRBJ1-2 - TRBV7-2 TGTGCCAGCAGCTTAGGCGTACGGGACGGCGCTCACTCTGGCTACACCTTC CASSLGVRDGAHSGYTF
15 - TRBJ2-3 - TRBV5-6 TGTGCCAGCAGCTGGGGCGAGATAGGGACAGATACGCAGTATTTT CASSWGEIGTDTQYF
15 few TRBJ1-6 TRBD1 TRBV7-9 TGTGCCAGCAGCTTCGGGGACAGGGAAGGGTCACCCCTCCACTTT CASSFGDREGSPLHF
14 - TRBJ2-5 - TRBV28 TGTGCCAGCAGACTAGGGGGGACGGGAGAGACCCAGTACTTC CASRLGGTGETQYF
16 - TRBJ1-4 TRBD1 TRBV5-5 TGTGCCAGCAGCTGGGACAGGGGGCGTACTAATGAAAAACTGTTTTTT CASSWDRGRTNEKLFF
11 few TRBJ1-1 - TRBV7-9 TGTGCCAGCAGTAAAGAAAGTATCCCTGGCTTT CASSKESIPGF
13 few TRBJ1-4 - TRBV2 TGTGCCAGCAGTGAAATGATTAATGAAAAACTGTTTTTT CASSEMINEKLFF
17 many TRBJ1-1 - TRBV5-1 TGCGCCAGCAGCTCTGATCCGACCCCCCGGGAGAACACTGAAGCTTTCTTT CASSSDPTPRENTEAFF